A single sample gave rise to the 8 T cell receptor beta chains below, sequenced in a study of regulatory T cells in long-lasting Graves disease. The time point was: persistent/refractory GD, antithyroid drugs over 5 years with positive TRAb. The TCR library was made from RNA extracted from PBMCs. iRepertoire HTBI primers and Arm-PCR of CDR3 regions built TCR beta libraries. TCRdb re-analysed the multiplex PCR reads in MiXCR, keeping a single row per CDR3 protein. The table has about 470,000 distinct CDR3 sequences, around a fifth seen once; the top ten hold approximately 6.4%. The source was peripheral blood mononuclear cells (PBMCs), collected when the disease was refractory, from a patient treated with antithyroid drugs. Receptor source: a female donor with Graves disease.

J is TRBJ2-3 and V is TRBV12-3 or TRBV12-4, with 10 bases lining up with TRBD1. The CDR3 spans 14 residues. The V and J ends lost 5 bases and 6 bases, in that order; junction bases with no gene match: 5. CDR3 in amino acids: CASSIDRGQDTQYF. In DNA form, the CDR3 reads TGTGCCAGCAGTATCGACAGGGGGCAGGATACGCAGTATTTT.

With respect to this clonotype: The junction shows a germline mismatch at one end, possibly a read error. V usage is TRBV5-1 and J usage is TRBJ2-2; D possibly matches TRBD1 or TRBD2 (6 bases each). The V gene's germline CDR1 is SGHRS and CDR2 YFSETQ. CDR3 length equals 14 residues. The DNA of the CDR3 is TGCGCCAGCAGCTCCTTTGGGGGCACCGGGGGGCTGTTTTTT. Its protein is CASSSFGGTGGLFF.

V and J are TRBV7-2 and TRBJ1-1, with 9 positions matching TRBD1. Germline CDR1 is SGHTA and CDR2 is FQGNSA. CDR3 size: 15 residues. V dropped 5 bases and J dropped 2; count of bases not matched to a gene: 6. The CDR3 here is CASSPWTGANTEAFF. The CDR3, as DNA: TGTGCCAGCAGCCCCTGGACAGGGGCTAACACTGAAGCTTTCTTT.

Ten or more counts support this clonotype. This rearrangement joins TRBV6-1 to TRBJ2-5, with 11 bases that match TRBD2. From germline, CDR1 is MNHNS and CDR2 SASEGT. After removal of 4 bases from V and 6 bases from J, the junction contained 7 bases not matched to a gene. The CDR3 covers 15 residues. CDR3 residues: CASSVVAGGRKTQYF. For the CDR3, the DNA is TGTGCCAGCAGTGTTGTAGCGGGAGGGCGGAAGACCCAGTACTTC.

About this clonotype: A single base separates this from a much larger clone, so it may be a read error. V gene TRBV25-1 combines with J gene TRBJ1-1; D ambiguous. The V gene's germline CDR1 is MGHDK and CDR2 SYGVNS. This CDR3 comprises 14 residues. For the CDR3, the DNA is TGTGCCAGCAGTTTCGACGGACTCAACACTGAAGCTCTCTTT. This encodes CASSFDGLNTEALF.

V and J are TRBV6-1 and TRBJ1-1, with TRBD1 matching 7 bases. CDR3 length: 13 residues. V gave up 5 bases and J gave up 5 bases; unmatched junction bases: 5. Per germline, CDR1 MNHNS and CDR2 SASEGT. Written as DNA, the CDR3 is TGTGCCAGCAGTCCCCGGGACAGAACTGAAGCTTTCTTT. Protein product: CASSPRDRTEAFF.

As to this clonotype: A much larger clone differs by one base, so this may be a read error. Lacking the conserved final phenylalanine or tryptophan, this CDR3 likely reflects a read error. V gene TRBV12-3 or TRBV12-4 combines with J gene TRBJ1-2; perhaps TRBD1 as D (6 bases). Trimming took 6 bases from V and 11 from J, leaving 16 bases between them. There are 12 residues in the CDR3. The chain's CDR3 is CASSTGQRGYTL. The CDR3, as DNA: TGTGCCAGCAGCACCGGACAGCGTGGATACACCCTC.

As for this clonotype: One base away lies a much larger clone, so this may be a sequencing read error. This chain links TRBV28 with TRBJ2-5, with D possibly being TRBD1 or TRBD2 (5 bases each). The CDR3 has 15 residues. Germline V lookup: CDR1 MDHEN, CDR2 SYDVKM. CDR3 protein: CASSFIRGPQETRYF. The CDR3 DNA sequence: TGTGCCAGCAGTTTCATTCGGGGACCGCAAGAGACCCGGTACTTC.